This is a list of T cell receptor beta chains from one sample in a study of OX40 agonist ivuxolimab in advanced cancers. Repertoires were generated with immunoSEQ multiplex PCR, while TCRdb's copy carries only in-frame clones and drops some. The sample consists of about 80,000 clones, 85% to 90% of them appearing once. Sequencing used CD4+ or CD8+ T cells sorted from blood, obtained in a trial of the OX40 agonist ivuxolimab. The origin of the receptors is an adult with an advanced solid tumor such as melanoma, head and neck, liver or kidney cancer. CDR3s include the opening cysteine and the closing phenylalanine or tryptophan. A D gene is named only where the DNA matches it firmly. Expanded clones are given a class, and other clones once, few, many or no size at all.

V gene	clone size	J gene	D gene	CDR3 DNA	CDR3 protein
TRBV30	once	TRBJ2-7	TRBD1	TGTGCCTGGAGTGTACGGACAGGGGGTTTACACGAGCAGTACTTC	CAWSVRTGGLHEQYF
TRBV6-1	NA	TRBJ2-3	NA	TGTGCCAGCAGTGAATCTGGGGGAGCAAAAGATACGCAGTATTTT	CASSESGGAKDTQYF
TRBV28	NA	TRBJ1-4	TRBD1	TGTGCCAGCAGTGTAACAGGGGGCGGTGAAAAACTGTTTTTT	CASSVTGGGEKLFF
TRBV7-2	NA	TRBJ2-1	TRBD2	TGTGCCAGCAGCCGCTGGGGGGGGGAATACAATGAGCAGTTCTTC	CASSRWGGEYNEQFF
TRBV7-2	once	TRBJ1-2	TRBD1	TGTGCCAGCAGCATCCAGACAGGGGGAATGACTAACTATGGCTACACCTTC	CASSIQTGGMTNYGYTF
TRBV7-9	NA	TRBJ1-1	NA	TGTGCCAGCAGCACCTGGGTCAGCCAGAACACTGAAGCTTTCTTT	CASSTWVSQNTEAFF
TRBV11-3	NA	TRBJ2-3	NA	TGTGCCAGCAGCTTAGATGGTGGGGCCGGCACAGATACGCAGTATTTT	CASSLDGGAGTDTQYF
TRBV5-4	NA	TRBJ2-7	TRBD1	TGTGCCAGCAGCTTACAGGGGGGCTACGAGCAGTACTTC	CASSLQGGYEQYF
TRBV28	NA	TRBJ2-7	TRBD2	TGTGCCAGCAGTTACGCCGCTAGCGGGTACGAGCAGTACTTC	CASSYAASGYEQYF
TRBV10-3	NA	TRBJ2-1	TRBD1	TGTGCCATCAGTTCCCCGGGACAGCCTTACAATGAGCAGTTCTTC	CAISSPGQPYNEQFF
TRBV2	NA	TRBJ2-2	TRBD2	TGTGCCAGGCAGACTAGCGTAACGAACACCGGGGAGCTGTTTTTT	CARQTSVTNTGELFF
TRBV21-1	NA	TRBJ1-5	NA	TGTGCCAGCAGCCCCCAGAGGTCTGGGGGCAATCAGCCCCAGCATTTT	CASSPQRSGGNQPQHF
TRBV7-2	NA	TRBJ1-6	TRBD1	TGTGCCAGCAGTCCGAGACAGGGGCAAAATTCACCCCTCCACTTT	CASSPRQGQNSPLHF
TRBV21-1	few	TRBJ1-1	NA	TGTGCCAGCAGCAAAGACGGGAAGATTTGCGGGACCGGAACAGGGCAGAACACTGAAGCTTTCTTT	CASSKDGKICGTGTGQNTEAFF
TRBV9	NA	TRBJ2-1	NA	TGTGCCAGCAGCCCCGGGAGTACGGACAATGAGCAGTTCTTC	CASSPGSTDNEQFF
TRBV6-5	NA	TRBJ1-5	NA	TGTGCCAGCAGTTTAATCGATAGCAATCAGCCCCAGCATTTT	CASSLIDSNQPQHF
TRBV14	NA	TRBJ2-3	TRBD2	TGTGCCAGCAGCCAAGTAGCGGGGGGGCGCACAGATACGCAGTATTTT	CASSQVAGGRTDTQYF
TRBV6-4	NA	TRBJ2-1	NA	TGTGCCAGCAGTGAGGAGGCGGGATCCTACAATGAGCAGCTCTTC	CASSEEAGSYNEQLF
TRBV18	NA	TRBJ1-2	TRBD1	TGTGCCAGCTCACTCCCCCGGGACAGAGCTAACTATGGCTACACCTTC	CASSLPRDRANYGYTF
TRBV5-4	NA	TRBJ1-1	TRBD1	TGTGCCAGCAGCTTGGCCCCCCGGGACAGGGAAGCTTTCTTT	CASSLAPRDREAFF
TRBV27	NA	TRBJ2-4	NA	TGTGCCAGCAGTTTATTCGGTGGGGGTGGCAAAAACATTCAGTACTTC	CASSLFGGGGKNIQYF